This entry is about one T cell receptor beta chain. Antigen unknown. The CDR3 is 14 residues long. V lost 2 bases, J lost 1 base, and 0 bases stayed unmatched. Per germline, CDR1 ENHRY and CDR2 SYGVKD. The TCR beta cDNA libraries contained unique molecular identifiers. Input of roughly 0.9 to 11 million T cells yielded 500,000 to 550,000 cDNA molecules. One entry per CDR3 protein results from TCRdb running MiXCR on the PCR reads. The table lists approximately 440,000 distinct CDR3 sequences, roughly 46% of them singletons. The data stem from a study of post-analysis software for immune sequencing data. Study as a whole: Several disease courses (relapsing-remitting, secondary progressive and progressive-relapsing) of multiple sclerosis were included. The study, taken as a whole, reports: Normalized Chao1 diversity was significantly lower in multiple sclerosis patients than in controls. TRBV segments more frequent in patients than in controls numbered roughly 5 and included TRBV5-6, TRBV5-1 and TRBV20-1.

Specimen: blood. This clonotype was obtained from a girl under 18 with multiple sclerosis. This chain links TRBV10-3 with TRBJ2-5, with 8 bases matching TRBD1. The CDR3 reads CAISEGQGQETQYF. Written as DNA, the CDR3 is TGTGCCATCAGTGAGGGACAGGGCCAAGAGACCCAGTACTTC.